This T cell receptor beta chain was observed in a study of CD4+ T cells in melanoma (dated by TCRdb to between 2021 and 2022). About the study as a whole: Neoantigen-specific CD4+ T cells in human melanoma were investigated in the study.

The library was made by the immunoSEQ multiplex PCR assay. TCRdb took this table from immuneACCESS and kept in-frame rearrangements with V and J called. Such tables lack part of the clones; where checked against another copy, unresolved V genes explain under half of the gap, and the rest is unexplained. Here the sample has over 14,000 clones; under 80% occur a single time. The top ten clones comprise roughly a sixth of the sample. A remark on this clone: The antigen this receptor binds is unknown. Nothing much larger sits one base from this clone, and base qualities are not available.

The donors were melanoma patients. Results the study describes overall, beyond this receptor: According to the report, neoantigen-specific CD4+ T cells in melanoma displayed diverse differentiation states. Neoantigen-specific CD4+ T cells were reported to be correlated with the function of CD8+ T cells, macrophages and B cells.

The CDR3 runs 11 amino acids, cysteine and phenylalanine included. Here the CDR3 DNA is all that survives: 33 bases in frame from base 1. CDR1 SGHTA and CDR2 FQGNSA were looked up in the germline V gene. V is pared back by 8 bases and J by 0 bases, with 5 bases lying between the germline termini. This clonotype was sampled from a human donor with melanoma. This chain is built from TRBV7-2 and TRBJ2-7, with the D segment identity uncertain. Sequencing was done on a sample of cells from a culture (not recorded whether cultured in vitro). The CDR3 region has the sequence CASGHSYEQYF. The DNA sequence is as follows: TGTGCCAGCGGCCACTCCTACGAGCAGTACTTC. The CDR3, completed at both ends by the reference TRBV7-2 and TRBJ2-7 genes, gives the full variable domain GAGVSQSPSNKVTEKGKDVELRCDPISGHTALYWYRQSLGQGLEFLIYFQGNSAPDKSGLPSDRFSAERTGGSVSTLTIQRTQQEDSAVYLCASGHSYEQYFGPGTRLTVT.